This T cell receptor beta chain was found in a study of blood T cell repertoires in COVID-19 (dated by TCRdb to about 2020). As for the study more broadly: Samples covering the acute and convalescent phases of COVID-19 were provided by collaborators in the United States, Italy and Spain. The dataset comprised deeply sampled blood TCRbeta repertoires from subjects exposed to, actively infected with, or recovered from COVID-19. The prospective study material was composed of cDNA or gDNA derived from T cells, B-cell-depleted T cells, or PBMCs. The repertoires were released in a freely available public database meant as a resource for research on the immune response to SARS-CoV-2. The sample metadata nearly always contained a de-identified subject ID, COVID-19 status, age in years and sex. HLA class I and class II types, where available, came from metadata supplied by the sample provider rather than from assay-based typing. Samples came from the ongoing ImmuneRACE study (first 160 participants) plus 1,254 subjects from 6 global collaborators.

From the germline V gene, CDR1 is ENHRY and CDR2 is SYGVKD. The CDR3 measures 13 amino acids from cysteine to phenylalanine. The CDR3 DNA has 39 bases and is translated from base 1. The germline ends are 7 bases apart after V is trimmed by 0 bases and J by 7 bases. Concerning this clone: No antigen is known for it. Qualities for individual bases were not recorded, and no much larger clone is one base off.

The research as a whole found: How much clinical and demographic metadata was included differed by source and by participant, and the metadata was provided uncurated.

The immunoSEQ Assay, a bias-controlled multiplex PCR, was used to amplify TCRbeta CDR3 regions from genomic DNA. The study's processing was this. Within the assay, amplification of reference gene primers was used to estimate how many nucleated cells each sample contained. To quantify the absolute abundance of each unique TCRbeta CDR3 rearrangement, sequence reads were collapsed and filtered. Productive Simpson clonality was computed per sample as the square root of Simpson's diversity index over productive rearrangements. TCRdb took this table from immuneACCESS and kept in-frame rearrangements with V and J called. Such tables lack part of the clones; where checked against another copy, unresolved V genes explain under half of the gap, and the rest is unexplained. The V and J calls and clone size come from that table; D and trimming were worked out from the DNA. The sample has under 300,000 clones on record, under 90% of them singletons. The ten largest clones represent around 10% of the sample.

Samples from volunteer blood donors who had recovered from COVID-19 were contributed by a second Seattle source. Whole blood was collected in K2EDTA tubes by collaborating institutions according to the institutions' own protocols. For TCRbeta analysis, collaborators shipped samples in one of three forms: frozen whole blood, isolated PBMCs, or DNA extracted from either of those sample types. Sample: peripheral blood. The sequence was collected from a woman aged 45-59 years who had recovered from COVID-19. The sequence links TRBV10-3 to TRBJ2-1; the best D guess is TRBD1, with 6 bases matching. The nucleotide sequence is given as TGTGCCATCAGTGAGTCCAGGGGAAATGAGCAGTTCTTC. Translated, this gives CAISESRGNEQFF.